This TCR beta chain derives from a study of graft-versus-host responses after intestinal transplantation. Overall study context: Anti-thymocyte globulin induction preceded 2 to 4 years of tacrolimus and steroid maintenance in all recipients.

Germline lookup yields CDR1 MNHEY and CDR2 SVGAGI. The CDR3 runs 13 residues. V shed 6 bases, J shed 2 bases, and the junction held 2 bases outside the gene matches. Findings of the study overall: Within allografts, high graft-versus-host to host-versus-graft clonal ratios were seen among patients with graft-donor T cell macrochimerism. Some GvH clones appeared in ileal mucosa or blood before recipient bone marrow. Early after transplant, HvG declines were associated with peak levels of circulating GvH clones.

Produced via immunoSEQ multiplex PCR; TCRdb's table is partial and in-frame only. The sample lists about 89,000 clones; roughly 92% were seen once. Worth noting for this clone: Its antigen remains unidentified.

The sequence came from a human donor who received an intestinal transplant. Source: unstimulated CD4+ T cells sorted from spleen or lymph node cells, taken before intestinal transplant. The chain carries TRBV6-5 and TRBJ2-7, with 9 bases that match TRBD1. CDR3 protein: CASSRDRAYEQYF. As DNA, the CDR3 is TGTGCCAGCAGCCGGGACAGGGCCTACGAGCAGTACTTC.